The rows below give T cell receptor beta chains drawn from one sample of a study of identical twins. TCRdb independently ran MiXCR on the 5' RACE reads; one entry per CDR3 protein. This table has about 920,000 distinct CDR3 sequences, around an eighth appearing once. In addition, the sample was reused for a study of yellow fever vaccine responses in identical twins.

Sequenced input: PBMCs. The source is a woman in her late teens or twenties in good health. Each CDR3 is given with its conserved first and last residue. D genes are given only for firm matches. Some rows mark clone size as missing; the rest say once, few, many or name a class of expanded clone.

clone size: NA; V gene: TRBV10-3; J gene: TRBJ2-1; D gene: NA; CDR3 DNA: TGTGCCATCAGTGAGAGTTTAACTAGCCGCTACAATGAGCAGTTCTTC; CDR3 protein: CAISESLTSRYNEQFF
clone size: NA; V gene: TRBV6-1; J gene: TRBJ1-1; D gene: TRBD1; CDR3 DNA: TGTGCCAGCAGTGCCAGGACAGGGGGGGCTGAAGCTTTCTTT; CDR3 protein: CASSARTGGAEAFF
clone size: few; V gene: TRBV9; J gene: TRBJ1-4; D gene: TRBD1; CDR3 DNA: TGTGCCAGCAGCGTAGATGCAGGGGGCAGAGAAAAACTGTTTTTT; CDR3 protein: CASSVDAGGREKLFF
clone size: few; V gene: TRBV20-1; J gene: TRBJ2-2; D gene: NA; CDR3 DNA: TGCAGTGCCTCAACAGTGAACACCGGGGAGCTGTTTTTT; CDR3 protein: CSASTVNTGELFF
clone size: many; V gene: TRBV4-1; J gene: TRBJ2-1; D gene: NA; CDR3 DNA: TGCGCCAGCAGCCAAGATTTCGACACTAGCTCCTACAATGAGCAGTTCTTC; CDR3 protein: CASSQDFDTSSYNEQFF
clone size: NA; V gene: TRBV15; J gene: TRBJ2-3; D gene: NA; CDR3 DNA: TGTGCCACCAGCAGAGATCTGGCAGTCACAGATACGCAGTATTTT; CDR3 protein: CATSRDLAVTDTQYF
clone size: NA; V gene: TRBV29-1; J gene: TRBJ1-2; D gene: NA; CDR3 DNA: TGCAGCGTTGAAGACAGGGTAGGCTACACCTTC; CDR3 protein: CSVEDRVGYTF
clone size: NA; V gene: TRBV7-6; J gene: TRBJ2-5; D gene: NA; CDR3 DNA: TGTGCCAGCAGCTCCGTCGGGGGCGTCACTTACTTC; CDR3 protein: CASSSVGGVTYF
clone size: many; V gene: TRBV27; J gene: TRBJ1-2; D gene: NA; CDR3 DNA: TGTGCCAGCAGTTTGTCGGGGGTCTATGGCTACACCTTC; CDR3 protein: CASSLSGVYGYTF
clone size: many; V gene: TRBV11-2; J gene: TRBJ2-4; D gene: NA; CDR3 DNA: TGTGCCAGCAGCACTATACGGACCCTAGCCAAAAACATTCAGTACTTC; CDR3 protein: CASSTIRTLAKNIQYF
clone size: few; V gene: TRBV28; J gene: TRBJ2-4; D gene: TRBD2; CDR3 DNA: TGTGCCAGCAGTAAGGGACTAGCGGGGGGCCTAGCCAAAAACATTCAGTACTTC; CDR3 protein: CASSKGLAGGLAKNIQYF
clone size: NA; V gene: TRBV5-6; J gene: TRBJ2-7; D gene: NA; CDR3 DNA: TGTGCCAGCAGCTTGGTGGCAACCTACGAGCAGTACTTC; CDR3 protein: CASSLVATYEQYF
clone size: many; V gene: TRBV4-1; J gene: TRBJ2-1; D gene: TRBD2; CDR3 DNA: TGCGCCAGCAGCCAAGTAGCGGGAGGAAGCCATGAGCAGTTCTTC; CDR3 protein: CASSQVAGGSHEQFF
clone size: NA; V gene: TRBV4-1; J gene: TRBJ2-2; D gene: TRBD1; CDR3 DNA: TGCGCCAGCAGCCAAGGGGACAGGGGGCGAGAAACCGGGGAGCTGTTTTTT; CDR3 protein: CASSQGDRGRETGELFF
clone size: few; V gene: TRBV28; J gene: TRBJ2-3; D gene: NA; CDR3 DNA: TGTGCCAGCAGTTTCGGCCGCCGCCCAGGGGGCACAGATACGCAGTATTTT; CDR3 protein: CASSFGRRPGGTDTQYF
clone size: many; V gene: TRBV12-3/TRBV12-4; J gene: TRBJ1-1; D gene: NA; CDR3 DNA: TGTGCCAGCAGTCGAGTGGGGGGGCGGAACACTGAAGCTTTCTTT; CDR3 protein: CASSRVGGRNTEAFF
clone size: NA; V gene: TRBV4-1; J gene: TRBJ2-1; D gene: NA; CDR3 DNA: TGCGCCAGCAGCCAAGATATAGATAGCGCTGTACGGGGGGAGCAGTTCTTC; CDR3 protein: CASSQDIDSAVRGEQFF
clone size: few; V gene: TRBV5-1; J gene: TRBJ2-1; D gene: TRBD1; CDR3 DNA: TGCGCCAGCGCAACGTCAGGGACAGGGGATGAGCAGTTCTTC; CDR3 protein: CASATSGTGDEQFF
clone size: NA; V gene: TRBV9; J gene: TRBJ2-5; D gene: NA; CDR3 DNA: TGTGCCAGCAGCGAAGGGGTTTCTGCAGGGTCGGAGACCCAGTACTTC; CDR3 protein: CASSEGVSAGSETQYF
clone size: NA; V gene: TRBV19; J gene: TRBJ2-6; D gene: TRBD1; CDR3 DNA: TGTGCCAGTAGTTCACAGGGGAGCTCTGGGGCCAACGTCCTGACTTTC; CDR3 protein: CASSSQGSSGANVLTF
clone size: few; V gene: TRBV28; J gene: TRBJ2-1; D gene: NA; CDR3 DNA: TGTGCCAGCCGCGGGGGCCCTTCCCTGTATGGTCAGTTCTTC; CDR3 protein: CASRGGPSLYGQFF
clone size: NA; V gene: TRBV9; J gene: TRBJ2-1; D gene: TRBD1; CDR3 DNA: TGTGCCAGCAGCGTAGCCGGGACAGCCTACAATGAGCAGTTCTTC; CDR3 protein: CASSVAGTAYNEQFF
clone size: few; V gene: TRBV24-1; J gene: TRBJ2-1; D gene: TRBD2; CDR3 DNA: TGTGCCACCAGTCCTCGTCCGGGACTAGCGGGACAGCGTGTCTACAATGAGCAGTTCTTC; CDR3 protein: CATSPRPGLAGQRVYNEQFF
clone size: few; V gene: TRBV28; J gene: TRBJ2-3; D gene: TRBD2; CDR3 DNA: TGTGCCAGCAGTATAGGGACTAGCATGAGCACAGATACGCAGTATTTT; CDR3 protein: CASSIGTSMSTDTQYF
clone size: few; V gene: TRBV5-1; J gene: TRBJ2-2; D gene: NA; CDR3 DNA: TGCGCCAGCAGCTTGGTCGACGGATGGGAGAACACCGGGGAGCTGTTTTTT; CDR3 protein: CASSLVDGWENTGELFF
clone size: few; V gene: TRBV11-2; J gene: TRBJ2-4; D gene: NA; CDR3 DNA: TGTGCCAGCAGCTTAGCCCAGGAGGGCATTTACATTCAGTACTTC; CDR3 protein: CASSLAQEGIYIQYF
clone size: few; V gene: TRBV5-1; J gene: TRBJ2-3; D gene: TRBD2; CDR3 DNA: TGCGCCAGCACTCTTGGGGGACTAGCCTCGCATGATACGCAGTATTTT; CDR3 protein: CASTLGGLASHDTQYF
clone size: many; V gene: TRBV24-1; J gene: TRBJ2-5; D gene: NA; CDR3 DNA: TGTGCCACCAGTGACCCAGGAACAGGGTACCAAGAGACCCAGTACTTC; CDR3 protein: CATSDPGTGYQETQYF
clone size: few; V gene: TRBV20-1; J gene: TRBJ2-7; D gene: NA; CDR3 DNA: TGCAGTGCCGGGGACACCCAATACGAGCAGTACTTC; CDR3 protein: CSAGDTQYEQYF
clone size: many; V gene: TRBV5-1; J gene: TRBJ2-2; D gene: NA; CDR3 DNA: TGCGCCAGCAGCTTGGGAGGGGACCTCACCGGGGAGCTGTTTTTT; CDR3 protein: CASSLGGDLTGELFF
clone size: NA; V gene: TRBV28; J gene: TRBJ1-5; D gene: NA; CDR3 DNA: TGTGCCAGCAGGACCGGGACGCAGAAGAGTCAGCCCCAGCATTTT; CDR3 protein: CASRTGTQKSQPQHF
clone size: many; V gene: TRBV27; J gene: TRBJ1-6; D gene: NA; CDR3 DNA: TGTGCCAGCAGCCGTAGGCAGAGCCCTTATAATTCACCCCTCCACTTT; CDR3 protein: CASSRRQSPYNSPLHF
clone size: many; V gene: TRBV12-3/TRBV12-4; J gene: TRBJ2-4; D gene: NA; CDR3 DNA: TGTGCCAGCAGTTTAGGCAGGGTCGACATTCAGTACTTC; CDR3 protein: CASSLGRVDIQYF
clone size: NA; V gene: TRBV12-3/TRBV12-4; J gene: TRBJ1-1; D gene: NA; CDR3 DNA: TGTGCCAGCAGTCCCTTCACATGGGGGGAGGGTAAGGCTGAAGCTTTCTTT; CDR3 protein: CASSPFTWGEGKAEAFF
clone size: NA; V gene: TRBV10-3; J gene: TRBJ2-1; D gene: NA; CDR3 DNA: TGTGCCACCCTAGGGGTCAATGAGCAGTTCTTC; CDR3 protein: CATLGVNEQFF
clone size: few; V gene: TRBV28; J gene: TRBJ2-1; D gene: TRBD2; CDR3 DNA: TGTGCCAGCAGCCCCGTGGGTAGCGGGAGCAATGAGCAGTTCTTC; CDR3 protein: CASSPVGSGSNEQFF
clone size: few; V gene: TRBV5-1; J gene: TRBJ2-4; D gene: NA; CDR3 DNA: TGCGCCAGCAGCTCACCCGACAGATACATTCAGTACTTC; CDR3 protein: CASSSPDRYIQYF
clone size: few; V gene: TRBV6-5; J gene: TRBJ2-3; D gene: TRBD2; CDR3 DNA: TGTGCCAGCAGTTCCGGGACTAGTCCGGTCGCAGATACGCAGTATTTT; CDR3 protein: CASSSGTSPVADTQYF
clone size: few; V gene: TRBV5-1; J gene: TRBJ2-5; D gene: TRBD2; CDR3 DNA: TGCGCCAGCAGCACGGGACTAGCGGGACCCCGAGGCCAAGAGACCCAGTACTTC; CDR3 protein: CASSTGLAGPRGQETQYF
clone size: once; V gene: TRBV7-9; J gene: TRBJ2-1; D gene: TRBD2; CDR3 DNA: TGTGCCAGCAGCTCCCCCGGGACTACCAAGGATGAGCAGTTCTTC; CDR3 protein: CASSSPGTTKDEQFF
clone size: NA; V gene: TRBV12-3/TRBV12-4; J gene: TRBJ2-5; D gene: NA; CDR3 DNA: TGTGCCAGCAGTTTATTGGGTATTGAGACCCAGTACTTC; CDR3 protein: CASSLLGIETQYF